One sample yielded the 29 T cell receptor beta chains listed below, sequenced in a study of cytomegalovirus exposure and HLA in healthy donors (dated 2017 in TCRdb). The library was obtained by the immunoSEQ multiplex PCR assay. The multiplex PCR relied on a mix of 60 forward primers for TCR Vbeta segments and 13 reverse primers for TCR Jbeta segments. The source is immuneACCESS, and TCRdb retained only in-frame sequences with V and J called. Part of the clones is not carried over; for the studies checked, unresolved V genes explain less than half of this, and the remainder is unexplained. The data table for this sample lists about 200,000 clones. Together, the top ten hold less than 0.85% of the sample. Input material: PBMCs. The origin of the receptors is a boy aged 10-17 years in good health and CMV-seronegative.

The V and J genes are TRBV2 and TRBJ1-5, with unresolved D. From germline, CDR1 is SNHLY and CDR2 FYNNEI. With 8 bases removed from V and 5 bases from J, the gap between germline ends came to 16 bases. The CDR3 runs to 14 residues. The CDR3 spells CASLAASGYQPQHF. The CDR3 coding sequence is TGTGCCAGCCTGGCAGCGAGTGGGTATCAGCCCCAGCATTTT.

This chain links TRBV19 with TRBJ2-5; 10 positions match TRBD1. After removal of 4 bases from V and 0 bases from J, the junction contained 11 bases not matched to a gene. This CDR3 has 18 residues. Germline V gene lookup returns CDR1 LNHDA and CDR2 SQIVND (reference sequence). CDR3 region: CASSTGQGQTIYQETQYF. Here the CDR3 DNA reads TGTGCCAGTAGTACGGGACAGGGGCAAACAATCTACCAAGAGACCCAGTACTTC.

The rearrangement joins TRBV9 to TRBJ2-1, with 10 bases that match TRBD2. Germline V gene lookup returns CDR1 SGDLS and CDR2 YYNGEE. V was pared by 2 bases and J by 7 bases, with 9 bases of the junction left unmatched. The CDR3 covers 16 residues. For the CDR3, the DNA is TGTGCCAGCAGCGTGGTAAGAAGCGGGGGGGTAAATGAGCAGTTCTTC. Translating it yields CASSVVRSGGVNEQFF.

CDR3 sequence reads: CASSQGWGGDEQYF. The DNA of the CDR3 is TGCGCCAGCAGCCAAGGGTGGGGCGGGGACGAGCAGTACTTC. The J gene is TRBJ2-7, the V gene TRBV4-1; D might be TRBD2 (6 bases). The V end was cut by 1 base, the J end by 5 bases, with 12 bases between. There are 14 residues in the CDR3. Germline CDR1 is MGHRA and CDR2 is YSYEKL.

The V call is TRBV30, the J call TRBJ2-7; D is ambiguous. The CDR3 has 12 residues. V was trimmed by 2 bases and J by 0 bases, leaving 5 bases between them. Germline CDR1 is GTSNPN and CDR2 is SVGIG (reference sequence). The CDR3: CAWSLSSYEQYF. Written as DNA, the CDR3 is TGTGCCTGGAGTCTGAGCTCCTACGAGCAGTACTTC.

The chain links TRBV5-1 to TRBJ2-2; weak D call: TRBD1 (6 bases). The CDR3 runs to 17 residues. V gave up 0 bases and J gave up 4 bases, with 16 bases separating them. Germline lookup yields CDR1 SGHRS and CDR2 YFSETQ. The CDR3 loop reads CASSLEGTGRITGELFF. For the CDR3, the DNA is TGCGCCAGCAGCTTGGAGGGTACAGGGCGGATCACCGGGGAGCTGTTTTTT.

The V and J genes are TRBV6-5 and TRBJ1-2, with TRBD1 identical over 9 bases. V lost 2 bases and J lost 4; bases outside the gene matches: 5. This CDR3 is built from 15 residues. The germline V gene has CDR1 MNHEY and CDR2 SVGAGI. CDR3 protein: CASSYVRGQGYGYTF. The CDR3 DNA is TGTGCCAGCAGTTACGTGAGGGGACAGGGCTATGGCTACACCTTC.

The genes are TRBV30 and TRBJ1-1, with D maybe TRBD1 (5 bases). The CDR3 sequence is 15 residues long. The ends were cut back, 0 bases at V and 1 base at J, with 12 bases in the middle. CDR1 and CDR2 from the germline V gene are GTSNPN and SVGIG (reference sequence). CDR3 loop: CAWSVGVGSNTEAFF. Written as DNA, the CDR3 is TGTGCCTGGAGTGTAGGGGTGGGGTCGAACACTGAAGCTTTCTTT.

The chain joins TRBV5-6 to TRBJ2-5, with 10 bases fitting TRBD1. The J call may be faulty, since TRBJ2-7 better matches the DNA end. Germline values: CDR1 SGHDT, CDR2 YYEEEE. This CDR3 region has 15 residues. The CDR3 here is CASSFAGTGDYEQYF. CDR3 bases: TGTGCCAGCAGCTTCGCGGGGACAGGGGATTACGAGCAGTACTTC.

V usage is TRBV7-9 and J usage is TRBJ1-6; D call uncertain. The germline V and J ends were trimmed by 5 bases and 7 bases, with 15 bases remaining between them. The length of the CDR3 is 15 residues. Germline V lookup: CDR1 SEHNR, CDR2 FQNEAQ (reference sequence). CDR3: CASSAGLRHNSPLHF. In DNA, the CDR3 is TGTGCCAGCAGCGCGGGCTTGAGACACAATTCACCCCTCCACTTT.

This sequence joins TRBV18 and TRBJ1-6; the D gene is possibly TRBD1 (6 bases). The CDR3 loop spans 15 amino acids. V was pared by 2 bases and J by 6 bases, with 11 bases between. Germline CDR1 and CDR2: KGHSH and LQKENI. CDR3: CASSPAGTSNSPLHF. The CDR3 DNA follows: TGTGCCAGCTCACCAGCCGGGACAAGTAATTCACCCCTCCACTTT.

CDR3 nucleotides: TGTGCCAGCAGAAGACTTGAGCCCCAAGAGACCCAGTACTTC. Translating it yields CASRRLEPQETQYF. The chain carries TRBV6-5 and TRBJ2-5; D is uncertain. Per germline, CDR1 MNHEY and CDR2 SVGAGI. The CDR3 totals 14 residues. Trimming pared 6 bases from V and 1 base from J, leaving 12 bases between.

The chain recombines TRBV5-6 with TRBJ1-4, with 7 bases that match TRBD1. The trim removed 4 bases at V and 10 bases at J, leaving 13 bases unmatched. Germline CDR1 SGHDT, CDR2 YYEEEE. The CDR3 sequence is 15 residues long. This CDR3 reads CASSLTGALGGKLFF. Here the CDR3 DNA reads TGTGCCAGCAGCCTAACAGGGGCCCTAGGGGGAAAACTGTTTTTT.

This chain joins TRBV9 and TRBJ1-3; TRBD1 is a possible D gene (5 bases). Germline loops: CDR1 SGDLS, CDR2 YYNGEE. The CDR3 loop spans 17 amino acids. Trimming removed 0 bases at V and 5 bases at J, with 18 bases between. The chain's CDR3 is CASSVGGRGAARNTIYF. The CDR3 region has the DNA TGTGCCAGCAGCGTAGGGGGACGCGGGGCGGCGAGAAACACCATATATTTT.

The genes are TRBV5-6 and TRBJ1-2; tentative D call: TRBD1 (6 bases). From germline, CDR1 is SGHDT and CDR2 YYEEEE. The length of the CDR3 is 17 residues. V was pared by 0 bases and J by 4 bases, with 19 bases between. CDR3 in amino acids: CASSLERVDSILYGYTF. The CDR3, as DNA: TGTGCCAGCAGCTTGGAAAGGGTGGACAGTATCCTCTATGGCTACACCTTC.

The rearrangement uses TRBV7-9 and TRBJ1-3; no reliable D call. Germline loops: CDR1 SEHNR, CDR2 FQNEAQ (reference sequence). This CDR3 contains 13 residues. Trimming removed 0 bases from V and 4 bases from J, with 4 bases in between. CDR3: CASSLAGGNTIYF. Here the CDR3 DNA reads TGTGCCAGCAGCTTAGCGGGCGGAAACACCATATATTTT.

V and J are TRBV11-3 and TRBJ1-4, with TRBD1 matching over 10 bases. The CDR3 loop spans 19 amino acids. V lost 5 bases and J lost 2; bases outside the gene matches: 14. Germline V gene sequence: CDR1 SGHNT, CDR2 YENEEA. CDR3: CASSVRQGASYSTNEKLFF. In DNA, the CDR3 is TGTGCCAGCAGCGTAAGACAGGGGGCGAGTTATTCGACTAATGAAAAACTGTTTTTT. The entire variable domain, with the rest obtained from reference TRBV11-3 and TRBJ1-4, is as follows: EAGVVQSPRYKIIEKKQPVAFWCNPISGHNTLYWYLQNLGQGPELLIRYENEEAVDDSQLPKDRFSAERLKGVDSTLKIQPAELGDSAVYLCASSVRQGASYSTNEKLFFGSGTQLSVL.

The gene calls are TRBV30 and TRBJ1-4; D uncertain. V lost 5 bases and J 7 bases, leaving 11 bases between the germline ends. Germline CDR1 reads GTSNPN; CDR2 reads SVGIG (reference sequence). The CDR3 is 12 residues long. The chain's CDR3 is CAWGGYGEKLFF. CDR3 sequence (DNA): TGTGCCTGGGGAGGGTACGGTGAAAAACTGTTTTTT.

The CDR3 DNA sequence: TGTGCCGGAGCGGGGGGGCCGCTCGGAGGCACTGAAGCTTTCTTT. This gives the protein CAGAGGPLGGTEAFF. V is TRBV2 and J is TRBJ1-1, with D possibly being TRBD1 (6 bases). Trimming removed 11 bases from V and 4 bases from J, with 23 bases in between. This CDR3 has 15 residues. Germline CDR1 is SNHLY and CDR2 is FYNNEI.

The V and J genes are TRBV30 and TRBJ1-6; D gene unclear. The CDR3 spans 11 residues. Germline V CDR1 and CDR2: GTSNPN, SVGIG (reference sequence). Trimming took off 8 bases at V and 6 bases at J, with 8 bases between the two ends. DNA of the CDR3: TGTGCCCGTGGGCTTAATTCACCCCTCCACTTT. Its translation: CARGLNSPLHF.

The V and J genes are TRBV15 and TRBJ1-2; the D gene is possibly TRBD1 (5 bases). V shed 5 bases and J shed 8 bases, with 18 bases lying between them. The CDR3 covers 14 residues. Germline-derived CDR1 and CDR2 are LNHNV and YYDKDF (reference sequence). The chain's CDR3 is CATSGNLGGRGYTF. The CDR3 DNA follows: TGTGCCACCAGCGGAAACCTCGGGGGGAGAGGCTACACCTTC.

V gene TRBV18 combines with J gene TRBJ2-2; a possible D gene is TRBD1 (5 bases). Germline CDR1 reads KGHSH; CDR2 reads LQKENI. The CDR3 has 17 amino acids. Trimming removed 0 bases from V and 6 bases from J, with 17 bases in between. The CDR3 here is CASSPPAPQGLAGELFF. For the CDR3, the DNA is TGTGCCAGCTCACCACCCGCACCGCAGGGCCTCGCCGGGGAGCTGTTTTTT.

The CDR3 here is CASSEGGSVYEQYF. CDR3 coding DNA: TGTGCCAGCAGCGAGGGAGGGTCCGTCTACGAGCAGTACTTC. The chain recombines TRBV25-1 with TRBJ2-7; 7 bases are a match to TRBD2. V was pared by 6 bases and J by 3 bases, with 8 bases of the junction left unmatched. CDR3 length equals 14 residues. Germline V lookup: CDR1 MGHDK, CDR2 SYGVNS.

The rearrangement uses TRBV9 and TRBJ1-1, with a tentative D call TRBD1 (6 bases). This CDR3 comprises 13 residues. From germline, CDR1 is SGDLS and CDR2 YYNGEE. The V gene lost 0 bases and the J gene lost 6 bases, with 9 bases spanning the gap. CDR3: CASSVEGGPEAFF. The CDR3 DNA sequence: TGTGCCAGCAGCGTAGAAGGGGGTCCTGAAGCTTTCTTT.

The CDR3 region is CASGGEVNYGYTF. In nucleotides, the CDR3 is TGTGCCAGCGGGGGGGAGGTGAACTATGGCTACACCTTC. The chain has TRBV5-4 and TRBJ1-2; the D gene is possibly TRBD1 (5 bases). The CDR3 runs 13 residues. V was cut by 7 bases and J by 2 bases, with 12 bases left in between. The germline CDR1 and CDR2 sequences are SGHNT and YYREEE (reference sequence).

The V gene is TRBV6-5, the J gene TRBJ1-4; possibly TRBD1 for D (6 bases). This CDR3 has 15 amino acids. V lost 6 bases and J 6 bases, leaving 17 bases between the germline ends. CDR1 and CDR2 (germline): MNHEY, SVGAGI. CDR3: CASSLGTGWYEKLFF. The CDR3 coding sequence is TGTGCCAGCAGCCTGGGAACAGGGTGGTATGAAAAACTGTTTTTT.

CDR3 nucleotide sequence: TGTGCCGGACGAAGGGGCGGCTACGAGCAGTACTTC. This gives the protein CAGRRGGYEQYF. The chain carries TRBV30 and TRBJ2-7, with a weak D call TRBD1 (5 bases). The germline CDR1 and CDR2 sequences are GTSNPN and SVGIG (reference sequence). Trimming removed 8 bases at V and 3 bases at J, with 14 bases between. The CDR3 is 12 amino acids.

The chain couples TRBV30 to TRBJ1-2; D not resolved. Germline V gives CDR1 GTSNPN, CDR2 SVGIG (reference sequence). This CDR3 is 12 amino acids long. With 6 bases removed from V and 7 bases from J, the gap between germline ends came to 15 bases. The CDR3 loop is CACLTAGTGYTF. The CDR3 DNA follows: TGTGCCTGCCTTACTGCGGGTACTGGCTACACCTTC.

Here the CDR3 reads CASRTGYGYTF. Here the CDR3 DNA reads TGTGCCAGCCGGACAGGTTATGGCTACACCTTC. The chain has TRBV28 and TRBJ1-2; 7 bases line up with TRBD1. The junction had 2 bases not matched to a gene; V was cut back by 8 bases and J by 5 bases. The CDR3 length is 11 residues. CDR1 and CDR2 from the germline V gene are MDHEN and SYDVKM.